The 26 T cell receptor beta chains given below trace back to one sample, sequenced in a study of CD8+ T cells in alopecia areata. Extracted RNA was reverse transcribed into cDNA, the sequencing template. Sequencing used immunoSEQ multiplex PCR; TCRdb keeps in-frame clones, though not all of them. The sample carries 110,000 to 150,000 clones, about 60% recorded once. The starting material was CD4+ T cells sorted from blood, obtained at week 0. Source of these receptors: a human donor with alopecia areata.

CDR3 DNA sequence: TGTGCCAGCTCACCGAACGACAGAAGCCTAAATCAGCCCCAGCATTTT. Protein product: CASSPNDRSLNQPQHF. The chain is built from TRBV18 and TRBJ1-5; a possible D gene is TRBD1 (5 bases). The CDR3 is made up of 16 amino acids. Per the germline V gene, CDR1 is KGHSH and CDR2 is LQKENI. V dropped 3 bases and J dropped 4 bases, with 16 bases sitting between them.

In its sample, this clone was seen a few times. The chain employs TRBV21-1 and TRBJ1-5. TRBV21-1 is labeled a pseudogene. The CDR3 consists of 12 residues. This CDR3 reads CASSSVGEPQHF. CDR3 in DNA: TGTGCCAGCAGCTCAGTGGGGGAGCCCCAGCATTTT.

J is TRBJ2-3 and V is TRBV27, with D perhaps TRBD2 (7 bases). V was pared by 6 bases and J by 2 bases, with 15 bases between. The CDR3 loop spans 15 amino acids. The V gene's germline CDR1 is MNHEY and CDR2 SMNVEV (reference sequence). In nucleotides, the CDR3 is TGTGCCAGCAGCATCTGGGGGGGCCCCACAGATACGCAGTATTTT. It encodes CASSIWGGPTDTQYF.

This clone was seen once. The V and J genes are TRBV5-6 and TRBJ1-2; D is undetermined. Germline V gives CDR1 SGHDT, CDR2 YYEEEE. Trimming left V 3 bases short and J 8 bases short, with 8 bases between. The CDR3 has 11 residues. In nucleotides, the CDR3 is TGTGCCAGCAGCTCCGGAGGAGGCTACACCTTC. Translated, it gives CASSSGGGYTF.

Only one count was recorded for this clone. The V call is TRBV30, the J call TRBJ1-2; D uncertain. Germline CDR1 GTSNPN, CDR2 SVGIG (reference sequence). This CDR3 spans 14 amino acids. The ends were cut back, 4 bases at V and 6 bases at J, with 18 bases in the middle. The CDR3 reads CAWKKKGLDDGYTF. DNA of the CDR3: TGTGCCTGGAAAAAGAAGGGCCTGGATGATGGCTACACCTTC. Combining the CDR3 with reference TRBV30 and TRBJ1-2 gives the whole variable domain SQTIHQWPATLVQPVGSPLSLECTVEGTSNPNLYWYRQAAGRGLQLLFYSVGIGQISSEVPQNLSASRPQDRQFILSSKKLLLSDSGFYLCAWKKKGLDDGYTFGSGTRLTVV.

The chain's CDR3 is CASSLGGTSVQGEQFF. Here the CDR3 DNA reads TGTGCCAGCAGCTTAGGCGGGACTAGCGTTCAGGGTGAGCAGTTCTTC. V is TRBV7-2 and J is TRBJ2-1, with TRBD2 matching 10 bases. CDR1 and CDR2 from the germline V gene are SGHTA and FQGNSA. The CDR3 is made up of 16 amino acids. J lost 9 bases, V lost 1 base, and 9 bases had no gene match.

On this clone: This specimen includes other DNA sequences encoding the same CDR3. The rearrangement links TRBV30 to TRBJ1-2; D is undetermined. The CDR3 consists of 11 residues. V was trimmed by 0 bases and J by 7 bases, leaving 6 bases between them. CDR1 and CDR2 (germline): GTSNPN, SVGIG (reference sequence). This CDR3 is CAWSVRVGYTF. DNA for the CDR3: TGTGCCTGGAGTGTACGGGTTGGCTACACCTTC. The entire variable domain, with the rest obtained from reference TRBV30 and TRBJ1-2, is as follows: SQTIHQWPATLVQPVGSPLSLECTVEGTSNPNLYWYRQAAGRGLQLLFYSVGIGQISSEVPQNLSASRPQDRQFILSSKKLLLSDSGFYLCAWSVRVGYTFGSGTRLTVV.

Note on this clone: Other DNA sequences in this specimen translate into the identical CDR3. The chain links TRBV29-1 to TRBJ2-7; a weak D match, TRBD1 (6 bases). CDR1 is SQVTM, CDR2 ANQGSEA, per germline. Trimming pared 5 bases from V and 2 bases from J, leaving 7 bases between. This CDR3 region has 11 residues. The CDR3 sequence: CSVRQAYEQYF. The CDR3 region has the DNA TGCAGCGTTAGACAGGCCTACGAGCAGTACTTC.

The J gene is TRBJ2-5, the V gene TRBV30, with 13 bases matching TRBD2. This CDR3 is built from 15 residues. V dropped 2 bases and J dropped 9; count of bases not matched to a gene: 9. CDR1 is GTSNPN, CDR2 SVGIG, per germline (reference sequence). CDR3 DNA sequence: TGTGCCTGGAGTCGACTAGCGGGGGGCCAAAGGTCCCAGTACTTC. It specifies CAWSRLAGGQRSQYF.

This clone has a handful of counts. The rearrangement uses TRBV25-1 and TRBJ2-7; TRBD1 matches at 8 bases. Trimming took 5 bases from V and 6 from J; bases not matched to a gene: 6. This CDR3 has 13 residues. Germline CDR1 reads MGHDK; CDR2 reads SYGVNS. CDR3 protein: CASSHGQGSEQYF. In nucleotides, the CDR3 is TGTGCCAGCAGTCATGGACAGGGCAGCGAGCAGTACTTC.

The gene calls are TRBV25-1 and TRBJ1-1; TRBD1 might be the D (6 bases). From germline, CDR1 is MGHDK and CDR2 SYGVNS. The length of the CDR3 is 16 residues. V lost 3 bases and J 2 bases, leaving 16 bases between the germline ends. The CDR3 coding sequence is TGTGCCAGCAGTGATGGGTTTGGGACAACTAACACTGAAGCTTTCTTT. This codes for CASSDGFGTTNTEAFF.

In DNA form, the CDR3 reads TGCAGCGTTCCAGGGACGGGGGGACCCTATGGCTACACCTTC. As protein: CSVPGTGGPYGYTF. The chain recombines TRBV29-1 with TRBJ1-2; a possible D gene is TRBD1 (5 bases). This CDR3 spans 14 amino acids. CDR1 is SQVTM, CDR2 ANQGSEA, per germline. V was cut by 5 bases and J by 4 bases, with 17 bases left in between.

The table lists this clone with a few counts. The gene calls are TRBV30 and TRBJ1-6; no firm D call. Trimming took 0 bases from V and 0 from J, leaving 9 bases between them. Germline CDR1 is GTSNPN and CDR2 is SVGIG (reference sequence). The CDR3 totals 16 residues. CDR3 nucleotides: TGTGCCTGGAGTGTCGGCAGGAGCTCCTATAATTCACCCCTCCACTTT. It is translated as CAWSVGRSSYNSPLHF.

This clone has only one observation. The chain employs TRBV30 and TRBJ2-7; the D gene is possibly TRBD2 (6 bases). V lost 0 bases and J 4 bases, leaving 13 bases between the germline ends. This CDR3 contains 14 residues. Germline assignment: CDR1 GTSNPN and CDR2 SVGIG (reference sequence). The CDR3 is CAWSVGGAGYEQYF. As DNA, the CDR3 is TGTGCCTGGAGTGTGGGCGGGGCCGGGTACGAGCAGTACTTC. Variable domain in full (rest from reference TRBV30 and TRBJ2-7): SQTIHQWPATLVQPVGSPLSLECTVEGTSNPNLYWYRQAAGRGLQLLFYSVGIGQISSEVPQNLSASRPQDRQFILSSKKLLLSDSGFYLCAWSVGGAGYEQYFGPGTRLTVT.

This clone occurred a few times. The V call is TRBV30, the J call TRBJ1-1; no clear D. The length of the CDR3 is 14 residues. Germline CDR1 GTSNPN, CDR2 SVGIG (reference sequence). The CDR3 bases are TGTAGCTTCTTGACTCCCCTAAGAACACTGAAAGCTTTCTTT. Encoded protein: CSFLTPLRTLKAFF.

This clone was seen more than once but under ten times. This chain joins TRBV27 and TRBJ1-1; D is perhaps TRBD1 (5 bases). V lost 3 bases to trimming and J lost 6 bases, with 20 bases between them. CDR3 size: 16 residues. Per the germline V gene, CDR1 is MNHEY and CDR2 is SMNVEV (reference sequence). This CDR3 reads CASSLKVGWGKAEAFF. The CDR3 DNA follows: TGTGCCAGCAGTTTGAAAGTTGGGTGGGGGAAGGCTGAAGCTTTCTTT.

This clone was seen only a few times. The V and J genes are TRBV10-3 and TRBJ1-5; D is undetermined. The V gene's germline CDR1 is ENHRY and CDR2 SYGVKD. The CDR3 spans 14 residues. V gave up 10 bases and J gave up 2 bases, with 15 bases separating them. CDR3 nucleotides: TGTGCCACCGCTCAGAGCCACGGCAATCAGCCCCAGCATTTT. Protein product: CATAQSHGNQPQHF.

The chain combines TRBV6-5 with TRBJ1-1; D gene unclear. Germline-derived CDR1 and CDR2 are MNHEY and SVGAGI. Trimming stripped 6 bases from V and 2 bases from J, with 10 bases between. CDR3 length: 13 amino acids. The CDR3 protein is CASSPGPNTEAFF. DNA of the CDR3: TGTGCCAGCAGCCCTGGTCCAAACACTGAAGCTTTCTTT.

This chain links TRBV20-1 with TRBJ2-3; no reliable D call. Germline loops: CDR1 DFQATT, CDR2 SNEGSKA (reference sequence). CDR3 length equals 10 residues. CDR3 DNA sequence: TGCAGGACTGGTGCAGATACGCAGTATTTT. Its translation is CRTGADTQYF.

CDR3 sequence (DNA): TGCAGCGTTGAAGTGCTGCAGGGGGGTGGCAAAAACATTCAGTACTTC. Translated, it gives CSVEVLQGGGKNIQYF. J is TRBJ2-4 and V is TRBV29-1, with D tentatively TRBD1 (7 bases). Germline values: CDR1 SQVTM, CDR2 ANQGSEA. The CDR3 totals 16 residues. V dropped 1 base and J dropped 3 bases, with 16 bases sitting between them. Based on the CDR3 plus reference TRBV29-1 and TRBJ2-4, the full variable domain is SAVISQKPSRDICQRGTSLTIQCQVDSQVTMMFWYRQQPGQSLTLIATANQGSEATYESGFVIDKFPISRPNLTFSTLTVSNMSPEDSSIYLCSVEVLQGGGKNIQYFGAGTRLSVL.

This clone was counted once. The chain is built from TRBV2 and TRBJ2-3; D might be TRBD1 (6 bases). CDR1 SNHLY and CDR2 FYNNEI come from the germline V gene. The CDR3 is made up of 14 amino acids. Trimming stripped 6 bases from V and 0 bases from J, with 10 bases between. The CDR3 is CASRGAISTDTQYF. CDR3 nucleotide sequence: TGTGCCAGCAGGGGGGCGATCAGCACAGATACGCAGTATTTT.

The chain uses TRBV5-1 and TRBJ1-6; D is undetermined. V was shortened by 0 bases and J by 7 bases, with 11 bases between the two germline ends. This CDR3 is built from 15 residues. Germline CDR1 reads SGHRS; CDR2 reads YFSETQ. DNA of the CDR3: TGCGCCAGCAGCTTGGAGTCTGGGGTAAATTCACCCCTCCACTTT. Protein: CASSLESGVNSPLHF.

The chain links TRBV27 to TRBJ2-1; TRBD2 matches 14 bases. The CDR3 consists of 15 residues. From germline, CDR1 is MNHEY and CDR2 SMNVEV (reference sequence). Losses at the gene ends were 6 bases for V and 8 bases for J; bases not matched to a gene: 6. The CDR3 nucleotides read TGTGCCAGCAGCAGGACTAGCGGGGGGAGGGATGAGCAGTTCTTC. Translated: CASSRTSGGRDEQFF.

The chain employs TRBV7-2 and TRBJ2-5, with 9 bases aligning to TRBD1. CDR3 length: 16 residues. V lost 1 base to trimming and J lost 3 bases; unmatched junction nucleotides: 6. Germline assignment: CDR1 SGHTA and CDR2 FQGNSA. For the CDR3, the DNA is TGTGCCAGCAGCTTAGGTGGGACAGGGATTAAAGAGACCCAGTACTTC. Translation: CASSLGGTGIKETQYF.

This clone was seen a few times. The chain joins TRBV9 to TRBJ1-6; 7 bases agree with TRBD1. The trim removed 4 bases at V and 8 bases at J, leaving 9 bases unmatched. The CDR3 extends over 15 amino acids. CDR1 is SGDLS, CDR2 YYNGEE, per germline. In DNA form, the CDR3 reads TGTGCCAGCAGCCCGAGGACAGGCGATTATTCACCCCTCCACTTT. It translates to CASSPRTGDYSPLHF.

The chain's CDR3 is CASSQEGRVPETQYF. CDR3 nucleotide sequence: TGTGCCAGCAGCCAAGAAGGGCGGGTCCCGGAGACCCAGTACTTC. V usage is TRBV4-2 and J usage is TRBJ2-5, with D tentatively TRBD2 (5 bases). The germline CDR1 and CDR2 sequences are LGHNA and YNFKEQ. This CDR3 spans 15 amino acids. The ends were cut back, 0 bases at V and 5 bases at J, with 13 bases in the middle.